One TCR beta chain is described in this entry. Its target is unknown. This sample is drawn from a study of OX40 agonist ivuxolimab in advanced cancers. About the research overall: Dose-escalation patients suffered from hepatocellular carcinoma, melanoma, renal cell or head and neck cancer. The dose-escalation cohort was about 87% male, with a mean age of 60 years, ranging roughly 23 to 85. Study outcomes and limitations: Averaged across samples, CD8+ T cells carried more expanded clones than CD4+ did.

Clones were read by immunoSEQ multiplex PCR, and TCRdb kept only the in-frame ones, dropping some. The sample consists of some 87,000 clones, around 94% of them appearing once. There are 14 residues in the CDR3. The germline CDR1 and CDR2 sequences are SGDLS and YYNGEE. J was trimmed by 4 bases and V by 4 bases; bases with no gene match: 4. This TCR derives from an adult with an advanced solid tumor such as melanoma, head and neck, liver or kidney cancer. The V gene is TRBV9, the J gene TRBJ1-2; 10 positions agree with TRBD1. Here the sequenced sample was CD4+ or CD8+ T cells sorted from blood, taken in a trial of the OX40 agonist ivuxolimab. This CDR3 reads CASSTRTGGYGYTF. The CDR3 coding sequence is TGTGCCAGCAGCACCAGGACAGGGGGCTATGGCTACACCTTC.